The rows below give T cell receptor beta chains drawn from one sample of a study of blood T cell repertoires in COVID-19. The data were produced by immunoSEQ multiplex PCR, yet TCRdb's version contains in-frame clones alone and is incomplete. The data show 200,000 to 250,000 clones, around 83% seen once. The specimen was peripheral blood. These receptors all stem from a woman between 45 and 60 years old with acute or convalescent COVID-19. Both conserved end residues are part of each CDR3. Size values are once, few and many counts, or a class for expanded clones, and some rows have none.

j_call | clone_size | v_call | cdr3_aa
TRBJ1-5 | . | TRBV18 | CASSGRTGNQPQHF
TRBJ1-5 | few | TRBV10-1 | CASSESIISHARGSFPPHQPQHF
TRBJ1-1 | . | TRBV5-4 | CAPSGGEGTEAFF
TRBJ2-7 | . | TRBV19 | CASSFPGTGNYEQYF
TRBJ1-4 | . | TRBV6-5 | CASSYSTGVGEKLFF
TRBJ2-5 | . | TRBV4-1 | CASSQGGGAETQYF
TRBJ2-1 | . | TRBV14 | CASSRHSGGSNEQFF
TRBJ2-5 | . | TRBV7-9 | CASSTGLAGGKETQYF
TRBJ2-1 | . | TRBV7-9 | CASSFRDLAVDNEQFF
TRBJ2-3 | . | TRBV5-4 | CASSETGATDTQYF
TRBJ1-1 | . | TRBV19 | CASSHWTGDTEAFF
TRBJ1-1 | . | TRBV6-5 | CASSLSSDIKAFF
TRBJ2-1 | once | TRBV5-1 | CASSLTSVPYNEQFF
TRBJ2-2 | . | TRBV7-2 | CASSRDRASSGELFF
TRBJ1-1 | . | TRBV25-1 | CASSATGNTEAFF
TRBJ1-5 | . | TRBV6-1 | CASSDPTKRTVRNQPQHF
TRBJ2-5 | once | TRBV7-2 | CASSFPDFQVTQYF
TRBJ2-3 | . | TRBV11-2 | CASSYRGRDTQYF
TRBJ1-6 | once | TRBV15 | CATSRVAGANSPLHF
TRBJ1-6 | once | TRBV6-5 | CASSSPGVIGGSPLHF
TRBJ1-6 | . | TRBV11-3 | CASSPGWARGVGNSPLHF
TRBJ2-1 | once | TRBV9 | CASSVGGGPYNEQFF
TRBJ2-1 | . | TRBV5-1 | CASSLGQANEQFF
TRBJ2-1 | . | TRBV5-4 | CASSFRSGMYEQFF
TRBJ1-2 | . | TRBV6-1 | CASSEGTGSNYGYTF
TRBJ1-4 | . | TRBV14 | CASSQGSLEKLFF
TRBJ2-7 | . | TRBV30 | CAWSVLQGLSEQYF
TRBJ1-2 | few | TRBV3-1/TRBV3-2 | CASSHTQGVSYGYTF
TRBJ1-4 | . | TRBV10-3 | CAISALNEKLFF
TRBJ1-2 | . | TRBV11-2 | CASSLDLPGWVYGYTF
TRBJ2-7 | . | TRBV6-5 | CASSRTGSYEQYF
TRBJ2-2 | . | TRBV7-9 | CASSQRGTPGTGELFF
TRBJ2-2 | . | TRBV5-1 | CASSLTSGGAATGELFF
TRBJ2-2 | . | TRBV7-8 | CASSREPGVDTGELFF
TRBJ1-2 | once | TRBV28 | CASRGQAANYGYTF
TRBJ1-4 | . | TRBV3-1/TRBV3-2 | CASSQSGLDEKLFF